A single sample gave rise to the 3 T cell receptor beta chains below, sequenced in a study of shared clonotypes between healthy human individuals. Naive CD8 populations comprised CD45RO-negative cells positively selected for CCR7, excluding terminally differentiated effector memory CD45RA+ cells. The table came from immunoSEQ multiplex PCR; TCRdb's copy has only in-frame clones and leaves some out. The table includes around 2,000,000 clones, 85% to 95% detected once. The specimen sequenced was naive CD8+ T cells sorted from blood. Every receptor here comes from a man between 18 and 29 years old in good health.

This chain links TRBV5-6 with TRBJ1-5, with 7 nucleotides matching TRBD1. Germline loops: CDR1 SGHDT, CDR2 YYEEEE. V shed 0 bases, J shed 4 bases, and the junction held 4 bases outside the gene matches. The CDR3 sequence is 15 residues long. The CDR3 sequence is CASSLGAGGNQPQHF. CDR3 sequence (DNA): TGTGCCAGCAGCTTGGGGGCAGGGGGTAATCAGCCCCAGCATTTT.

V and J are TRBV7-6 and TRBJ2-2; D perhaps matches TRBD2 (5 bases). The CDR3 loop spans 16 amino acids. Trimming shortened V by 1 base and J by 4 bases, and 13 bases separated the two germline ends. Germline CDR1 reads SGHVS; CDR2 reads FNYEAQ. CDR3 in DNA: TGTGCCAGCAGCTTAGATTCGAGGGCCGGCACCGGGGAGCTGTTTTTT. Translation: CASSLDSRAGTGELFF.

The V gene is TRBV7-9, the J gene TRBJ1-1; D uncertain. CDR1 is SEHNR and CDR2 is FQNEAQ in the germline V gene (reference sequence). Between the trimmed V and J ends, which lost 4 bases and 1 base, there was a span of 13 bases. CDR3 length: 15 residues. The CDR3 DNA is TGTGCCAGCAGCTCCGCGATACACCAGAACACTGAAGCTTTCTTT. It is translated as CASSSAIHQNTEAFF.